Shown below are 4 T cell receptor beta chains from a single sample sequenced in a study of regulatory T cells in long-lasting Graves disease. The sample's time point: newly diagnosed GD, antithyroid drugs for less than 3 months. PBMCs were the source of the RNA used for TCR sequencing. The authors built TCR beta libraries using iRepertoire HTBI primers and Arm-PCR of CDR3 regions. TCRdb reprocessed the multiplex PCR reads via MiXCR and lists one record per CDR3 protein. This repertoire shows 350,000 to 500,000 distinct CDR3 sequences, 14% found once; its top ten account for approximately 17%. The same data also contributed to another study, on T cells in Graves' hyperthyroidism and ophthalmopathy.

Here the sequenced sample was peripheral blood mononuclear cells (PBMCs), taken at new diagnosis, from a patient treated with antithyroid drugs. These receptors were collected from a woman aged 45 to 65 with Graves disease.

This clonotype has a count of ten or more. The V and J genes are TRBV14 and TRBJ2-7, with TRBD2 matching over 15 bases. Germline CDR1 SGHDN, CDR2 FVKESK. CDR3 length equals 16 residues. The V gene end was trimmed by 1 base and the J gene end by 3 bases; junction bases not matched to a gene: 1. In nucleotides, the CDR3 is TGTGCCAGCAGCCAAGGGACTAGCGGGAGGGACTACGAGCAGTACTTC. Protein product: CASSQGTSGRDYEQYF.

This clonotype was detected many times. The genes are TRBV27 and TRBJ2-5; TRBD2 agrees at 8 bases. V shed 6 bases and J 4 bases; nucleotides not matched to a gene: 10. The CDR3 loop spans 15 amino acids. Germline V gene sequence: CDR1 MNHEY, CDR2 SMNVEV (reference sequence). The CDR3 DNA reads as TGTGCCAGCAGAATCGGGGGGGGAGGGAGAGAGACCCAGTACTTC. This translates into CASRIGGGGRETQYF.

In its sample, this clonotype was seen once. A much more abundant neighbour one base away suggests this may be a read error. The rearrangement uses TRBV11-2 and TRBJ1-1; D uncertain. This CDR3 spans 13 amino acids. Germline CDR1 is SGHAT and CDR2 is FQNNGV. The CDR3 is CVSSFKRNTEAFF. The DNA of the CDR3 is TGTGTCAGCAGCTTTAAACGAAACACTGAAGCTTTCTTT.

This chain joins TRBV19 and TRBJ1-5; 10 nucleotides line up with TRBD1. The germline gives CDR1 LNHDA, CDR2 SQIVND (reference sequence). The CDR3 is 16 residues long. Unmatched junction bases numbered 9, after V lost 7 bases and J lost 3 bases. CDR3 sequence: CASKKPGQGTNQPQHF. DNA of the CDR3: TGTGCCAGTAAAAAACCGGGACAGGGGACCAATCAGCCCCAGCATTTT.